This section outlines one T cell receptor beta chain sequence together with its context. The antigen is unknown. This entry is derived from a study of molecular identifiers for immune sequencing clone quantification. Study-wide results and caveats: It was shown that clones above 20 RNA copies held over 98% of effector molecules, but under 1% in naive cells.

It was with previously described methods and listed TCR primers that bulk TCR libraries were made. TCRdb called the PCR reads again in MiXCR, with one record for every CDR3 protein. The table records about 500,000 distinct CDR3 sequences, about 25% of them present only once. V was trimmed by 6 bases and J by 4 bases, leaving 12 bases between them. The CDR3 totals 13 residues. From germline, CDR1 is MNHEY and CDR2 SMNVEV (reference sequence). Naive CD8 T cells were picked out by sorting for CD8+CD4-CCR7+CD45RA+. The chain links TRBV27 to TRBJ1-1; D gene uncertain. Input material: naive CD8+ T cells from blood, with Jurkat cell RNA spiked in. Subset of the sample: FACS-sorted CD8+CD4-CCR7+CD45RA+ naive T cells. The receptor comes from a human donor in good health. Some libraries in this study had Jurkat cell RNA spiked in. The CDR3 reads CASRTPGSTEAFF. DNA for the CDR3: TGTGCCAGCAGGACCCCAGGCTCCACTGAAGCTTTCTTT.